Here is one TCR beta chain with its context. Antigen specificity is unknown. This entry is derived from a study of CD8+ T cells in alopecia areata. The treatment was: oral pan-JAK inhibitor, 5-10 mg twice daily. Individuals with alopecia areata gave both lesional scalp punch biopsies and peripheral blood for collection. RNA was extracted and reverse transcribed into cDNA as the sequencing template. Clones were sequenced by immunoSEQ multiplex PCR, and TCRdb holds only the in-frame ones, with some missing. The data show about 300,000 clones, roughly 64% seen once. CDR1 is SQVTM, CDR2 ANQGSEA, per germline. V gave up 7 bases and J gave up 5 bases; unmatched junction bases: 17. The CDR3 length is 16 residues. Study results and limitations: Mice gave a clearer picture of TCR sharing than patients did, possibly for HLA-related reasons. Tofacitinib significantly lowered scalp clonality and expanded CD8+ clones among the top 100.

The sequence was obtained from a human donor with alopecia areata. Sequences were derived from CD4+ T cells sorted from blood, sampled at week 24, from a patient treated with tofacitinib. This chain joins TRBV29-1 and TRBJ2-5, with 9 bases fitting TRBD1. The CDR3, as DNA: TGCAGCGCACGACTCCTACCGGGACAGGGAAGGGAGACCCAGTACTTC. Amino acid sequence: CSARLLPGQGRETQYF.